What follows are 17 T cell receptor beta chains derived from one specimen sequenced in a study of tumor and adjacent non-tumor tissue in lung cancer. TCRbeta libraries were built with three rounds of nested PCR, modified from ARM-PCR. TCRdb passed the multiplex PCR reads through MiXCR, listing each CDR3 protein once. Among under 250,000 distinct CDR3 sequences listed, 60% to 85% were seen once. The template was RNA from unsorted bulk tissue. Specimen: lung tumor tissue. All receptors come from a man in his sixties with non-small cell lung cancer.

This chain connects TRBV20-1 to TRBJ2-3, with 12 bases fitting TRBD2. CDR3 length equals 17 residues. Germline assignment: CDR1 DFQATT and CDR2 SNEGSKA (reference sequence). This CDR3 reads CYAPTSGSLSSTDTQYF. The DNA for the CDR3 is TGCTATGCTCCGACTAGCGGGAGCTTATCTAGCACAGATACGCAGTATTTT.

The chain uses TRBV6-5 and TRBJ2-7, with 7 bases aligning to TRBD1. The CDR3 consists of 15 residues. The germline V gene has CDR1 MNHEY and CDR2 SVGAGI. The V and J ends lost 6 bases and 0 bases, in that order; junction bases with no gene match: 8. The CDR3 DNA reads as TGTGCCAGCAGCTGGGACAGTGGGAGCTCCTACGAGCAGTACTTC. Encoded protein: CASSWDSGSSYEQYF.

Remarks on this clonotype: A much larger clonotype is one base distant, so this may be a read error. The chain has TRBV12-3 or TRBV12-4 and TRBJ2-7; 9 positions match TRBD2. Trimming cost V 8 bases and J 11 bases; bases outside gene matches: 13. The CDR3 extends over 13 amino acids. CDR3 DNA sequence: TGTGCCAGCCGATTCGGACTAGCGCCAGAGAAGTACTTC. Amino acid sequence: CASRFGLAPEKYF.

The chain joins TRBV2 to TRBJ2-7; D not resolved. CDR1 is SNHLY, CDR2 FYNNEI, per germline. CDR3 length equals 12 residues. The V and J ends lost 7 bases and 2 bases respectively, with 9 bases between them. The CDR3 reads CASNDPTYEQYF. The CDR3 DNA reads TGTGCCAGCAACGACCCGACCTACGAGCAGTACTTC.

Regarding this clonotype: A read error may account for a junction end that differs from germline. The rearrangement links TRBV29-1 to TRBJ1-2; D perhaps matches TRBD1 (5 bases). CDR1 and CDR2 (germline): SQVTM, ANQGSEA. CDR3 length equals 14 residues. DNA for the CDR3: TGCAGCGTTGAAGCGGGGGTGGGGAGTTATGTCTACACCTTC. Protein product: CSVEAGVGSYVYTF. The full variable domain, in which reference TRBV29-1 and TRBJ1-2 provide the parts outside the CDR3, is SAVISQKPSRDICQRGTSLTIQCQVDSQVTMMFWYRQQPGQSLTLIATANQGSEATYESGFVIDKFPISRPNLTFSTLTVSNMSPEDSSIYLCSVEAGVGSYVYTFGSGTRLTVV.

The sample holds many counts of this clonotype. This chain links TRBV11-2 with TRBJ1-5, with 7 bases aligning to TRBD1. Per the germline V gene, CDR1 is SGHAT and CDR2 is FQNNGV. The CDR3 length is 14 residues. V shed 3 bases and J 7 bases; nucleotides not matched to a gene: 6. This CDR3 is CASSFRGQGQPQHF. Written as DNA, the CDR3 is TGTGCCAGCAGCTTTAGGGGGCAGGGGCAGCCCCAGCATTTT. Full variable domain (remainder filled in from reference TRBV11-2 and TRBJ1-5): EAGVAQSPRYKIIEKRQSVAFWCNPISGHATLYWYQQILGQGPKLLIQFQNNGVVDDSQLPKDRFSAERLKGVDSTLKIQPAKLEDSAVYLCASSFRGQGQPQHFGDGTRLSIL.

A note on this clonotype: The germline gene is not matched at one end of the junction; a read error may be the cause. The rearrangement links TRBV20-1 to TRBJ2-2, with 8 bases matching TRBD1. This CDR3 is 16 amino acids long. Germline V gene sequence: CDR1 DFQATT, CDR2 SNEGSKA (reference sequence). CDR3: CSARDRRQGNTGEPFF. Here the CDR3 DNA reads TGCAGTGCTAGAGATCGAAGACAGGGGAACACCGGGGAGCCGTTTTTT.

Regarding this clonotype: Compared with germline, one end of the junction differs, possibly owing to a read error. V is TRBV20-1 and J is TRBJ2-2; a possible D gene is TRBD2 (6 bases). CDR1 and CDR2 (germline): DFQATT, SNEGSKA (reference sequence). The CDR3 runs to 14 residues. This CDR3 is CSARDRGNTWELFF. CDR3 bases: TGCAGTGCTAGAGATCGGGGGAACACCTGGGAGCTGTTTTTT.

This clonotype was picked up a small number of times. The gene calls are TRBV12-3 or TRBV12-4 and TRBJ2-3, with D possibly called TRBD1 or TRBD2 (6 bases each). Trimming took off 5 bases at V and 6 bases at J, with 27 bases between the two ends. CDR3 length: 18 amino acids. This CDR3 reads CASSPTESSFPGADTQYF. CDR3 sequence (DNA): TGTGCCAGCAGTCCTACTGAATCTAGCTTCCCGGGGGCCGATACGCAGTATTTT.

Of note for this clonotype: Without the conserved terminal phenylalanine or tryptophan, this CDR3 likely stems from a read error. The chain uses TRBV11-2 and TRBJ2-7, with D perhaps TRBD2 (7 bases). V was cut by 5 bases and J by 0 bases, with 17 bases left in between. The CDR3 loop spans 16 amino acids. From germline, CDR1 is SGHAT and CDR2 FQNNGV. CDR3 in amino acids: CASSPGRGALSYEQYL. The CDR3 region has the DNA TGTGCCAGCAGCCCTGGGAGGGGGGCTCTCTCCTACGAGCAGTACCTC.

This clonotype was observed a few times. The V call is TRBV20-1, the J call TRBJ2-3; 7 nucleotides line up with TRBD2. The CDR3 consists of 14 residues. Germline CDR1 is DFQATT and CDR2 is SNEGSKA (reference sequence). The ends lost 2 bases at V and 4 bases at J; junction bases unmatched: 6. CDR3 loop: CSARLGTKSDTQYF. CDR3 coding DNA: TGCAGTGCTAGATTGGGGACTAAGTCAGATACGCAGTATTTT.

The chain uses TRBV7-2 and TRBJ1-5; 9 nucleotides line up with TRBD1. CDR3 size: 15 residues. Germline lookup yields CDR1 SGHTA and CDR2 FQGNSA. Unmatched junction bases numbered 8, after V lost 5 bases and J lost 6 bases. CDR3 loop: CASSPYRGRGQPQHF. The CDR3 bases are TGTGCCAGCAGCCCATACAGGGGGCGCGGTCAGCCCCAGCATTTT.

Points on this clonotype: A junction end diverges from the germline sequence, so it may reflect a read error. V and J are TRBV4-2 and TRBJ2-6; D possibly uses TRBD1 or TRBD2 (5 bases each). Per germline, CDR1 LGHNA and CDR2 YNFKEQ. This CDR3 contains 16 residues. The CDR3 loop reads CARSQELSYGTNVLTF. The CDR3 nucleotides are TGTGCCAGAAGTCAAGAGTTGAGTTATGGGACCAACGTACTGACTTTC.

The chain employs TRBV5-5 and TRBJ2-7; D ambiguous. Germline CDR1 is SGHKS and CDR2 is YYEKEE (reference sequence). V was clipped by 4 bases and J by 7 bases, with 18 bases between them. The CDR3 is 14 amino acids. CDR3: CASSPSARIWEQYF. The CDR3 DNA sequence: TGTGCCAGCAGCCCGAGTGCCAGGATTTGGGAGCAGTACTTC.

This sequence joins TRBV5-1 and TRBJ1-1; 9 bases match TRBD1. Germline CDR1 is SGHRS and CDR2 is YFSETQ. CDR3 size: 16 residues. Trimming at V came to 4 bases and at J to 1 base, leaving 8 bases not matched to a gene. The CDR3 reads CASSPTGTGRNTEAFF. The CDR3 DNA reads as TGCGCCAGCAGCCCTACCGGGACAGGGCGGAACACTGAAGCTTTCTTT.

Comment on this clonotype: At one end the junction does not follow the germline gene, possibly because of a read error. The CDR3 DNA reads TGTACCAGCAGCCGATACGGGACAGGGGCTTTCGAGCAGTACTTC. Encoded protein: CTSSRYGTGAFEQYF. The rearrangement uses TRBV11-2 and TRBJ2-7, with 10 bases matching TRBD1. The CDR3 has 15 residues. Germline V CDR1 and CDR2: SGHAT, FQNNGV.

On this clonotype: The junction shows a germline mismatch at one end, possibly a read error. The chain employs TRBV4-2 and TRBJ2-7; 7 bases match TRBD2. The CDR3 contains 16 residues. Germline V lookup: CDR1 LGHNA, CDR2 YNFKEQ. Here the CDR3 reads CPSTQERGLGASEQYF. CDR3 coding DNA: TGTCCCAGCACCCAAGAAAGAGGACTAGGGGCTTCCGAGCAGTACTTC.